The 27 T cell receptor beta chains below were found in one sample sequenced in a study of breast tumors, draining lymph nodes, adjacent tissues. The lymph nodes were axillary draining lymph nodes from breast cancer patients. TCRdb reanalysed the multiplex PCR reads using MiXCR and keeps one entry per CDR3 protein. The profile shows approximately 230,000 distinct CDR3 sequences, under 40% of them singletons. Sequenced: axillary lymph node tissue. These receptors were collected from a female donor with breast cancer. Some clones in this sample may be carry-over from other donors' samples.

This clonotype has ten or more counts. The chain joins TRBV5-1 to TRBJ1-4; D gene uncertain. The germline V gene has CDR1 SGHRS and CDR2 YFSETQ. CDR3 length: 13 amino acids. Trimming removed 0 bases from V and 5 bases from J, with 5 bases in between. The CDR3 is CASSLDGNEKLFF. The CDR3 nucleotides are TGCGCCAGCAGCTTGGACGGGAATGAAAAACTGTTTTTT.

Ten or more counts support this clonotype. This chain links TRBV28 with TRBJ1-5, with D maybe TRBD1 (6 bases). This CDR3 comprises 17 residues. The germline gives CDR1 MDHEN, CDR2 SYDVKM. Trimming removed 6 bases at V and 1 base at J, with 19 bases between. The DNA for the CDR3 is TGTGCCAGCAGGCCCCCGAACAGGGTACGGAGCAATCAGCCCCAGCATTTT. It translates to CASRPPNRVRSNQPQHF.

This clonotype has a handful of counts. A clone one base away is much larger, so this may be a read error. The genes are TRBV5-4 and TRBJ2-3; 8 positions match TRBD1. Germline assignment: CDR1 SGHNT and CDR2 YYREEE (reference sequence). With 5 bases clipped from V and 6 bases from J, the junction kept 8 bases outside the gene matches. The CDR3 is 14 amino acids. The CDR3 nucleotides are TGTGCCAGCAGTCCGGGACAGGCGACTGATACGCAGTATTTT. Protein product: CASSPGQATDTQYF.

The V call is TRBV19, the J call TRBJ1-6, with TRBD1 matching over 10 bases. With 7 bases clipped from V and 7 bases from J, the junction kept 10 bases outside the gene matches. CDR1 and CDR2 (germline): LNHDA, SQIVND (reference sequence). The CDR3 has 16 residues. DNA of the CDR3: TGTGCCAGTAACCCCGCTGCGGGACAGGGGAATTCACCCCTCCACTTT. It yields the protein CASNPAAGQGNSPLHF.

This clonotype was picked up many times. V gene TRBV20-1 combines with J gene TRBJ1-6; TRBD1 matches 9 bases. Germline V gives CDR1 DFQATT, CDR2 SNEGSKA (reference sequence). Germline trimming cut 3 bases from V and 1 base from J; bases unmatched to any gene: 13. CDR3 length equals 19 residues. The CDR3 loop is CSARRRGTGPLSYNSPLHF. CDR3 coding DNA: TGCAGTGCTAGGAGGCGTGGGACAGGGCCTCTATCCTATAATTCACCCCTCCACTTT.

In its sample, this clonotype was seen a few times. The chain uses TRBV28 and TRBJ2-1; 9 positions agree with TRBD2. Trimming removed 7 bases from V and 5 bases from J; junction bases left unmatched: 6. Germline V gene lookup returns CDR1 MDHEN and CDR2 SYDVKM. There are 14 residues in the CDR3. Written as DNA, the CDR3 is TGTGCCAGCATTGGCGGGAGGGGAAACAATGAGCAGTTCTTC. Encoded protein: CASIGGRGNNEQFF.

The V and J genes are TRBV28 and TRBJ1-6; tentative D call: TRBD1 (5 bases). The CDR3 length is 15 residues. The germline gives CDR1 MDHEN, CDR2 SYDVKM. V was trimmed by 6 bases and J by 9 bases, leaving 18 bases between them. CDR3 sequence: CASRGGDRPGSPLHF. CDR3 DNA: TGTGCCAGCAGGGGAGGGGACCGACCAGGTTCACCCCTCCACTTT. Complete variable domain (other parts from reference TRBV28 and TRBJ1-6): DVKVTQSSRYLVKRTGEKVFLECVQDMDHENMFWYRQDPGLGLRLIYFSYDVKMKEKGDIPEGYSVSREKKERFSLILESASTNQTSMYLCASRGGDRPGSPLHFGNGTRLTVT.

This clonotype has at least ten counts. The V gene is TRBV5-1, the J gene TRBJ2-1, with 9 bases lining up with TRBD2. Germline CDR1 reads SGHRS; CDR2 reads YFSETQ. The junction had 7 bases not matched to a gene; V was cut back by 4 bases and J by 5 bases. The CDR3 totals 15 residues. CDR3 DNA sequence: TGCGCCAGCAGCGGGACTAGCATAGAAAACAATGAGCAGTTCTTC. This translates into CASSGTSIENNEQFF.

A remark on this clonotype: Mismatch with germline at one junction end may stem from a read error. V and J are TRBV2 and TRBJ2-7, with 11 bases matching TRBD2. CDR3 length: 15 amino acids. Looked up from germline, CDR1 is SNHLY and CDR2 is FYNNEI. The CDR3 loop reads CASSEVAGGFYGQYF. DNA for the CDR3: TGTGCCAGCAGTGAGGTAGCGGGAGGGTTTTACGGGCAGTACTTC.

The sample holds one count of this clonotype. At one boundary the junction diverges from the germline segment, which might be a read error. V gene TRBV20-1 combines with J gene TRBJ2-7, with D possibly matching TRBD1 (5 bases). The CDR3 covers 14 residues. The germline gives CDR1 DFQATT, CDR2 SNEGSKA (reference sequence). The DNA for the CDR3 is TGCAGTGCCTATTCACAGGAGAGCTCCTACGAGCCGTACTTC. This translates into CSAYSQESSYEPYF.

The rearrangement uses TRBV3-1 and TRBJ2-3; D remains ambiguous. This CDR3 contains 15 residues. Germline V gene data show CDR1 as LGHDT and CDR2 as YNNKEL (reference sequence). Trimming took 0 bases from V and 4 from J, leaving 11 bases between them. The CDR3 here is CASSQDVLGADTQYF. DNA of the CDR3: TGTGCCAGCAGCCAAGACGTCCTAGGAGCAGATACGCAGTATTTT.

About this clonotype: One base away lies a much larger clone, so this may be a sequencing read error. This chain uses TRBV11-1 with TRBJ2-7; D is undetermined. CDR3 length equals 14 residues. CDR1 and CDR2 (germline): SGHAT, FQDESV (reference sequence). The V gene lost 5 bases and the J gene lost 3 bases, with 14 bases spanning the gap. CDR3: CASSNYEGGYEQYF. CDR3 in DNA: TGTGCCAGCAGCAACTATGAAGGTGGCTACGAGCAGTACTTC.

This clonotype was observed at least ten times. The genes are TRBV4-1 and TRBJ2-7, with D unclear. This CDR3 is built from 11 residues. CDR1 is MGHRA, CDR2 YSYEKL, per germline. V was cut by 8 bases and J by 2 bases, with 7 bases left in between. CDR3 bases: TGCGCCAGCGCGGACGCCTACGAGCAGTACTTC. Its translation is CASADAYEQYF.

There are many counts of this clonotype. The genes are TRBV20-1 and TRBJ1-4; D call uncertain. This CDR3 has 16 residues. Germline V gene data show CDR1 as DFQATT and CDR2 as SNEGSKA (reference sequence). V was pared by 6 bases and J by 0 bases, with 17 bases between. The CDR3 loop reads CSARGNLGATNEKLFF. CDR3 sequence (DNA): TGCAGTGCCCGTGGGAATCTAGGTGCAACTAATGAAAAACTGTTTTTT.

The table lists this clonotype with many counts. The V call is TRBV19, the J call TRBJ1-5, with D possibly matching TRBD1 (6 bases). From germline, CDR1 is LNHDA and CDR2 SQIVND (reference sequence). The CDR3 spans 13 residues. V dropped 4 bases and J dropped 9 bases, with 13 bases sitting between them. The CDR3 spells CASSNRVEGPQHF. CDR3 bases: TGTGCCAGTAGTAACAGGGTAGAGGGGCCCCAGCATTTT.

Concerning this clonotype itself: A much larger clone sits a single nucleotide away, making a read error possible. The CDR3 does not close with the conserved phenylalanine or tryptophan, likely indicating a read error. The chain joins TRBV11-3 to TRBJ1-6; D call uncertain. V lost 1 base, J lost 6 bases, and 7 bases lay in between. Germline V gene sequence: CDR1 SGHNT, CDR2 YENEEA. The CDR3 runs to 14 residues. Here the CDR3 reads CASSLVAPNSPLHL. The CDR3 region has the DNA TGTGCCAGCAGCTTAGTGGCGCCTAATTCACCCCTCCACCTT.

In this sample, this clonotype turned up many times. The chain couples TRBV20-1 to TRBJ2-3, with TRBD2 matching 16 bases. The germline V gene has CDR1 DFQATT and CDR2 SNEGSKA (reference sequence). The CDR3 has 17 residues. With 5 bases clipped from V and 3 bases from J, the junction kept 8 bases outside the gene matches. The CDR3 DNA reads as TGCAGTGCTGGGGGGACTAGCGGGGGGGCCATGACAGATACGCAGTATTTT. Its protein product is CSAGGTSGGAMTDTQYF.

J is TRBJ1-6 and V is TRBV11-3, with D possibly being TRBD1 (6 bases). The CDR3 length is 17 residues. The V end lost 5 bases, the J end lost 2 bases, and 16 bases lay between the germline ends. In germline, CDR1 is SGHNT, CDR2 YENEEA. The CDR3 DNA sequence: TGTGCCAGCAGCACCTGGACAGCCGAGACCTATAATTCACCCCTCCACTTT. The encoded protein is CASSTWTAETYNSPLHF. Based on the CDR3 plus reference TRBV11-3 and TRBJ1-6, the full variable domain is EAGVVQSPRYKIIEKKQPVAFWCNPISGHNTLYWYLQNLGQGPELLIRYENEEAVDDSQLPKDRFSAERLKGVDSTLKIQPAELGDSAVYLCASSTWTAETYNSPLHFGNGTRLTVT.

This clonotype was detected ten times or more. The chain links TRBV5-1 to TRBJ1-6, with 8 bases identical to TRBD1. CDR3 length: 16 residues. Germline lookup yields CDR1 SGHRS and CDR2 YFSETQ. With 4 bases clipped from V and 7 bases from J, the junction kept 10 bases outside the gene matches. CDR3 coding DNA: TGCGCCAGCAGCCCCCTTGGGCAGGGGGCGAATTCACCCCTCCACTTT. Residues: CASSPLGQGANSPLHF.

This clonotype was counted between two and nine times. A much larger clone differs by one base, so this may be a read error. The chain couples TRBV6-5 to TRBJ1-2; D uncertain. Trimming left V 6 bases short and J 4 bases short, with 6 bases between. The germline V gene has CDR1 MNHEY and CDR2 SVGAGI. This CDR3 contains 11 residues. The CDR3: CASRHSYGYTF. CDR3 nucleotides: TGTGCCAGCAGGCACTCCTATGGCTACACCTTC.

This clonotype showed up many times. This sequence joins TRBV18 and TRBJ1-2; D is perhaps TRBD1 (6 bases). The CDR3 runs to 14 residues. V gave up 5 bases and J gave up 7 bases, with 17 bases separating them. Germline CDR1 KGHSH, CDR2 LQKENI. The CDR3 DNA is TGTGCCAGCTCATCGACTACGGACAGCCGTGGCTACACCTTC. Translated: CASSSTTDSRGYTF.

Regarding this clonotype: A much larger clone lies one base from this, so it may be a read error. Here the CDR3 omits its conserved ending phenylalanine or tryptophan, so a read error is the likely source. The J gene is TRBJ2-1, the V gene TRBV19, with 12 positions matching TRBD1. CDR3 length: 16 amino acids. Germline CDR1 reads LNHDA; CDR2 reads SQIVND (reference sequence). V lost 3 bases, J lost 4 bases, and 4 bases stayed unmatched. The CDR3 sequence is CASSIGTGGGYNEQFS. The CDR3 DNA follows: TGTGCCAGTAGTATTGGGACAGGGGGCGGTTACAATGAGCAGTTCTCC.

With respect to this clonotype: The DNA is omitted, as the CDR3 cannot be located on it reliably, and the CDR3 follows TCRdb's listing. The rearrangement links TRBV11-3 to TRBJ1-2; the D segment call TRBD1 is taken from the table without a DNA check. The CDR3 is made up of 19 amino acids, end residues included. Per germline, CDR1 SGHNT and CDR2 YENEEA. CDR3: CASSLYICSAGDRGRGYTF.

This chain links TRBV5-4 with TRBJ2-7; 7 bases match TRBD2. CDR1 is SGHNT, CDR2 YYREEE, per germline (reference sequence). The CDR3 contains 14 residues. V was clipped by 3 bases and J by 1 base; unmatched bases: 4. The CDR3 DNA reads TGTGCCAGCAGCTATAGGGACTATTCCTACGAGCAGTACTTC. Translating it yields CASSYRDYSYEQYF.

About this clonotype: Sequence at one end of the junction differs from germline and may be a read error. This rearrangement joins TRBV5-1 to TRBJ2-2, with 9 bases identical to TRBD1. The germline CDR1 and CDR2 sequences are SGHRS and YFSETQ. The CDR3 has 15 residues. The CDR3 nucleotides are TGTGCCAGCAGCCCTAAACAGGGGGCGACCGGGGAGCTGTTTTTT. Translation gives CASSPKQGATGELFF.

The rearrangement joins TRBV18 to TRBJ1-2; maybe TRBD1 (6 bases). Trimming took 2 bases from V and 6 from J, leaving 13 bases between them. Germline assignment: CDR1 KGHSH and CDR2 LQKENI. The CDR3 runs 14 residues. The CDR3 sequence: CASSPGTRRNGYTF. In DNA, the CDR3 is TGTGCCAGCTCACCAGGGACAAGGAGGAATGGCTACACCTTC. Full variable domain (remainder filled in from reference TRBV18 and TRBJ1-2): NAGVMQNPRHLVRRRGQEARLRCSPMKGHSHVYWYRQLPEEGLKFMVYLQKENIIDESGMPKERFSAEFPKEGPSILRIQQVVRGDSAAYFCASSPGTRRNGYTFGSGTRLTVV.

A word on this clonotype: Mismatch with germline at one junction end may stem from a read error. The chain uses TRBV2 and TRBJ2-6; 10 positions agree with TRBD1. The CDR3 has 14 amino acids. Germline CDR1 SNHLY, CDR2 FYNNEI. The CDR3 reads CASSFGQGGNVLTF. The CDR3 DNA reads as TGTGCCAGCAGTTTTGGACAGGGGGGCAACGTCCTGACTTTC.